This TCR beta chain was sequenced for a study of OX40 agonist ivuxolimab in advanced cancers. Sequencing was performed with immunoSEQ multiplex PCR; in TCRdb, only in-frame clones are kept and a portion is missing. The profile shows tens of thousands of clones, around 84% of them singletons. The sequencing used CD4+ or CD8+ T cells sorted from blood, collected in a trial of the OX40 agonist ivuxolimab. This TCR derives from an adult with an advanced solid tumor such as melanoma, head and neck, liver or kidney cancer.

The DNA of the CDR3 is TGTGCCAGCAGCCCCGCTCGGCAGGGGGCACTTAATAATGAGCAGTTCTTC. Its translation is CASSPARQGALNNEQFF. This chain links TRBV7-9 with TRBJ2-1, with TRBD1 matching over 8 bases. The V segment lost 5 bases and the J segment 7 bases; nucleotides outside the gene matches: 16. The CDR3 has 17 amino acids. Germline V gives CDR1 SEHNR, CDR2 FQNEAQ (reference sequence).